These 17 T cell receptor beta chains share one sample of origin, sequenced in a study of early T cells in non-severe SARS-CoV-2 infection. TCRdb processed the 5' RACE reads anew with MiXCR; each CDR3 protein has one entry. The table records tens of thousands of distinct CDR3 sequences, 15% to 19% of them present only once. Sequences were obtained from whole blood. All receptors derive from an adult who was a healthcare worker with PCR-confirmed SARS-CoV-2 infection or an uninfected control (not recorded which).

In nucleotides, the CDR3 is TGTGCTAGTGGGGACAGCGCGTTGGTGACCCTCCACTTT. It encodes CASGDSALVTLHF. V and J are TRBV12-5 and TRBJ1-6; maybe TRBD1 (6 bases). The CDR3 covers 13 residues. Per germline, CDR1 LGHNT and CDR2 FRNRAP. The V gene lost 6 bases and the J gene lost 14 bases, with 17 bases spanning the gap.

The V and J genes are TRBV29-1 and TRBJ2-2; no clear D. Trimming cost V 7 bases and J 5 bases, with 17 bases left between them. Germline values: CDR1 SQVTM, CDR2 ANQGSEA. The CDR3 is 14 amino acids. CDR3: CSARVGRGTGELFF. The CDR3 nucleotides read TGCAGCGCTCGGGTCGGACGTGGGACCGGGGAGCTGTTTTTT.

The rearrangement uses TRBV7-8 and TRBJ1-2; tentatively, D is TRBD1 (5 bases). CDR1 and CDR2 from the germline V gene are SGHVS and FQNEAQ. CDR3 length: 11 residues. Trimming took 3 bases from V and 11 from J, leaving 10 bases between them. In nucleotides, the CDR3 is TGTGCCAGCAGCTTGGGACTTTCTTACACCTTC. Translated, it gives CASSLGLSYTF.

The chain has TRBV9 and TRBJ1-1; no clear D gene. There are 13 residues in the CDR3. V was clipped by 3 bases and J by 8 bases, with 14 bases between them. Germline V gene lookup returns CDR1 SGDLS and CDR2 YYNGEE. CDR3 nucleotides: TGTGCCAGCAGCGGAGTTCCCGGGAGGGAAGCTTTCTTT. Residues: CASSGVPGREAFF. The complete variable domain, with remaining parts taken from reference TRBV9 and TRBJ1-1, reads DSGVTQTPKHLITATGQRVTLRCSPRSGDLSVYWYQQSLDQGLQFLIQYYNGEERAKGNILERFSAQQFPDLHSELNLSSLELGDSALYFCASSGVPGREAFFGQGTRLTVV.

V usage is TRBV4-1 and J usage is TRBJ2-1; D may be TRBD2 (5 bases). With 1 base removed from V and 7 bases from J, the gap between germline ends came to 17 bases. Germline assignment: CDR1 MGHRA and CDR2 YSYEKL. The CDR3 has 16 amino acids. The CDR3 bases are TGCGCCAGCAGCCAAGTGGGCCGGGGAGACCTTAATGAGCAGTTCTTC. Its protein product is CASSQVGRGDLNEQFF.

CDR3 nucleotide sequence: TGTGCCAGCAGCCTCCTTAGCGGGAGTTACAATGAGCAGTTCTTC. Translating gives CASSLLSGSYNEQFF. The chain carries TRBV11-2 and TRBJ2-1; 9 bases fit TRBD2. CDR1 SGHAT and CDR2 FQNNGV come from the germline V gene. The CDR3 sequence is 15 residues long. The V gene end was trimmed by 5 bases and the J gene end by 4 bases; junction bases not matched to a gene: 6.

The CDR3 loop reads CATSRDPTNYGYTF. CDR3 DNA sequence: TGTGCCACCAGCAGAGATCCAACTAACTATGGCTACACCTTC. The chain carries TRBV15 and TRBJ1-2; D gene ambiguous. The CDR3 spans 14 residues. The germline V gene has CDR1 LNHNV and CDR2 YYDKDF (reference sequence). With 0 bases removed from V and 0 bases from J, the gap between germline ends came to 5 bases.

This clonotype turned up a few times. The J gene is TRBJ2-1, the V gene TRBV9; no clear D. Between the trimmed V and J ends, which lost 0 bases and 4 bases, there was a span of 11 bases. The CDR3 spans 15 residues. Germline CDR1 SGDLS, CDR2 YYNGEE. CDR3 protein: CASSVESDPYNEQFF. The CDR3, as DNA: TGTGCCAGCAGCGTAGAATCAGATCCATACAATGAGCAGTTCTTC.

This clonotype was detected ten times or more. The chain recombines TRBV11-2 with TRBJ2-3; tentative D call: TRBD1 (5 bases). Germline loops: CDR1 SGHAT, CDR2 FQNNGV. The CDR3 has 14 residues. V was pared by 6 bases and J by 1 base, with 11 bases between. This chain's CDR3 is CASRQGMGTDTQYF. CDR3 DNA: TGTGCCAGCAGGCAGGGTATGGGCACAGATACGCAGTATTTT.

The sample holds a few counts of this clonotype. The chain joins TRBV15 to TRBJ2-5, with TRBD2 as a possible D gene (6 bases). The CDR3 loop spans 15 amino acids. With 5 bases removed from V and 1 base from J, the gap between germline ends came to 14 bases. Germline lookup yields CDR1 LNHNV and CDR2 YYDKDF (reference sequence). This CDR3 is CATSHLAGIQETQYF. CDR3 DNA sequence: TGTGCCACCAGCCACCTTGCGGGAATCCAAGAGACCCAGTACTTC.

The chain joins TRBV11-2 to TRBJ2-1, with D possibly being TRBD2 (7 bases). V was cut by 5 bases and J by 9 bases, with 17 bases left in between. Germline assignment: CDR1 SGHAT and CDR2 FQNNGV. This CDR3 spans 14 amino acids. The CDR3, as DNA: TGTGCCAGCAGCCTAGTGGGGGGGCACGGTGAGCAGTTCTTC. It is translated as CASSLVGGHGEQFF. Supplemented by reference TRBV11-2 and TRBJ2-1, the full variable domain reads EAGVAQSPRYKIIEKRQSVAFWCNPISGHATLYWYQQILGQGPKLLIQFQNNGVVDDSQLPKDRFSAERLKGVDSTLKIQPAKLEDSAVYLCASSLVGGHGEQFFGPGTRLTVL.

The genes are TRBV29-1 and TRBJ1-1, with 9 bases identical to TRBD1. Unmatched junction bases numbered 10, after V lost 6 bases and J lost 8 bases. The CDR3 is 13 residues long. Germline CDR1 and CDR2: SQVTM and ANQGSEA. CDR3 amino acids: CSVVRTGGTEAFF. In nucleotides, the CDR3 is TGCAGCGTGGTCCGAACAGGGGGCACCGAAGCTTTCTTT.

This clonotype was counted only a few times. This sequence joins TRBV5-1 and TRBJ2-7; D gene uncertain. Trimming removed 0 bases at V and 2 bases at J, with 6 bases between. In germline, CDR1 is SGHRS, CDR2 YFSETQ. CDR3 size: 13 residues. For the CDR3, the DNA is TGCGCCAGCAGCTTGGCGCCCGCCTACGAGCAGTACTTC. As protein: CASSLAPAYEQYF.

The chain has TRBV25-1 and TRBJ1-2; TRBD1 agrees at 7 bases. Germline-derived CDR1 and CDR2 are MGHDK and SYGVNS. The length of the CDR3 is 14 residues. The V and J ends lost 3 bases and 2 bases, in that order; junction bases with no gene match: 3. CDR3 protein: CASSESTGNYGYTF. In nucleotides, the CDR3 is TGTGCCAGCAGTGAGTCGACAGGGAACTATGGCTACACCTTC.

This clonotype was detected only a few times. The V gene is TRBV29-1, the J gene TRBJ2-1, with TRBD1 matching 7 bases. Germline values: CDR1 SQVTM, CDR2 ANQGSEA. The V and J ends lost 2 bases and 8 bases, in that order; junction bases with no gene match: 12. This CDR3 is built from 15 residues. In DNA form, the CDR3 reads TGCAGCGTTGAAATGCGACAGGGAAATCTCTATGAGCAGTTCTTC. Translated: CSVEMRQGNLYEQFF.

This clonotype was observed at least ten times. V gene TRBV4-1 combines with J gene TRBJ2-3; D ambiguous. This CDR3 region has 15 residues. The V gene's germline CDR1 is MGHRA and CDR2 YSYEKL. Trimming took 0 bases from V and 1 from J, leaving 8 bases between them. The CDR3 reads CASSQEGRGTDTQYF. The CDR3 nucleotides read TGCGCCAGCAGCCAAGAAGGAAGGGGCACAGATACGCAGTATTTT.

As regards this clonotype: The germline gene is not matched at one end of the junction; a read error may be the cause. This sequence joins TRBV20-1 and TRBJ1-6; D gene unclear. The CDR3 consists of 16 residues. CDR1 is DFQATT, CDR2 SNEGSKA, per germline (reference sequence). Here the CDR3 DNA reads TGCAGTGCTAGAGATCCCTCTTTGTCCTATAATTCACCCCTCCATTTT. Its protein product is CSARDPSLSYNSPLHF.